Listed here are 10 T cell receptor beta chains from one sample, sequenced in a study of CD8 T cells in ankylosing spondylitis. General study points: Characteristic of ankylosing spondylitis blood, it appeared, was a TCR beta motif comprising roughly eight highly homologous variants.

Antigen specificity for these receptors is unknown. MiXCR, applied by TCRdb to the 5' RACE reads, yields one record per CDR3 protein. The sample has approximately 300,000 distinct CDR3 sequences, around 8% seen once. Sample: blood, either unsorted or a sorted T cell fraction (not recorded which). These receptors all come from a male donor with ankylosing spondylitis.

A few counts support this clonotype. V usage is TRBV20-1 and J usage is TRBJ2-3; 7 bases fit TRBD2. This CDR3 is 15 amino acids long. Germline CDR1 and CDR2: DFQATT and SNEGSKA (reference sequence). V shed 0 bases, J shed 1 base, and the junction held 4 bases outside the gene matches. In DNA, the CDR3 is TGCAGTGCTAGAGAGGGGGGGTCAGGCACAGATACGCAGTATTTT. Protein product: CSAREGGSGTDTQYF.

J is TRBJ2-2 and V is TRBV7-3, with 7 positions matching TRBD1. Looked up from germline, CDR1 is SGHTA and CDR2 is FQGTGA. CDR3 length: 15 amino acids. V was clipped by 7 bases and J by 4 bases; unmatched bases: 9. CDR3 sequence reads: CASTKGARFTGELFF. CDR3 coding DNA: TGTGCCAGCACCAAGGGGGCGCGATTCACCGGGGAGCTGTTTTTT.

This clonotype came up many times. V is TRBV4-2 and J is TRBJ2-1; either TRBD1 or TRBD2 may supply D (5 bases each). This CDR3 contains 16 residues. Germline CDR1 LGHNA, CDR2 YNFKEQ. V lost 0 bases and J lost 4, with 13 bases in between. In DNA form, the CDR3 reads TGTGCCAGCAGCCAAGAAGGCGAATGGGGGTACAATGAGCAGTTCTTC. This translates into CASSQEGEWGYNEQFF.

This clonotype was seen many times. V and J are TRBV7-9 and TRBJ1-2; D is uncertain. Trimming removed 1 base at V and 8 bases at J, with 8 bases between. In germline, CDR1 is SEHNR, CDR2 FQNEAQ (reference sequence). The CDR3 spans 12 residues. DNA of the CDR3: TGTGCCAGCAGCTTAGATTTGGCGGGCTACACCTTC. This gives the protein CASSLDLAGYTF. Based on the CDR3 plus reference TRBV7-9 and TRBJ1-2, the full variable domain is DTGVSQNPRHKITKRGQNVTFRCDPISEHNRLYWYRQTLGQGPEFLTYFQNEAQLEKSRLLSDRFSAERPKGSFSTLEIQRTEQGDSAMYLCASSLDLAGYTFGSGTRLTVV.

The chain combines TRBV29-1 with TRBJ1-1; D is ambiguous. Germline V lookup: CDR1 SQVTM, CDR2 ANQGSEA. V shed 4 bases and J shed 6 bases, with 12 bases lying between them. The CDR3 contains 12 residues. The CDR3 reads CSVVEQTAEAFF. The DNA of the CDR3 is TGCAGCGTTGTTGAACAGACCGCTGAAGCTTTCTTT.

This clonotype was seen a few times. The V call is TRBV20-1, the J call TRBJ2-1, with 8 bases matching TRBD2. J gave up 9 bases and V 3 bases, and 4 bases lay outside the gene matches. The CDR3 runs to 12 residues. CDR1 and CDR2 (germline): DFQATT, SNEGSKA (reference sequence). The CDR3 region is CSARSSGSEQFF. The CDR3 bases are TGCAGTGCTAGGTCGAGCGGGAGTGAGCAGTTCTTC.

The chain joins TRBV5-5 to TRBJ1-1; D is uncertain. The germline V and J ends were trimmed by 2 bases and 1 base, with 9 bases remaining between them. Per the germline V gene, CDR1 is SGHKS and CDR2 is YYEKEE (reference sequence). The CDR3 spans 14 residues. The CDR3, as DNA: TGTGCCAGCAGCTTACGGGGTACGAACACTGAAGCTTTCTTT. Encoded protein: CASSLRGTNTEAFF.

The chain recombines TRBV7-9 with TRBJ2-1, with TRBD1 identical over 7 bases. CDR1 and CDR2 from the germline V gene are SEHNR and FQNEAQ (reference sequence). CDR3 length equals 14 residues. V lost 4 bases to trimming and J lost 8 bases; unmatched junction nucleotides: 8. The CDR3 protein is CASSSADRAYEQFF. The CDR3 coding sequence is TGTGCCAGCAGCTCCGCCGACAGGGCCTATGAGCAGTTCTTC.

The table lists this clonotype with a few counts. The gene calls are TRBV14 and TRBJ2-6, with unresolved D. This CDR3 is 18 amino acids long. Per the germline V gene, CDR1 is SGHDN and CDR2 is FVKESK. Trimming cost V 2 bases and J 0 bases, with 14 bases left between them. CDR3 region: CASSQMTPTYSGANVLTF. The CDR3 nucleotides read TGTGCCAGCAGCCAAATGACCCCTACATACTCTGGGGCCAACGTCCTGACTTTC.

The rearrangement uses TRBV19 and TRBJ1-1, with D maybe TRBD1 (6 bases). The germline CDR1 and CDR2 sequences are LNHDA and SQIVND (reference sequence). This CDR3 contains 12 residues. V shed 6 bases and J shed 4 bases, with 9 bases lying between them. The CDR3 DNA follows: TGTGCCAGTAGGATACAGGGCACTGAAGCTTTCTTT. Its protein product is CASRIQGTEAFF.